The rows below give T cell receptor beta chains drawn from one sample of a study of STAT5B mutations in CD4+ large granular lymphocyte leukemia. Generated by immunoSEQ multiplex PCR, the TCRdb table keeps only in-frame clones and is missing some. The profile shows about 31,000 clones, 74% of them singletons. Material: CD4+ T cells from blood buffy coats. The receptor source for this set is a human donor in good health. The CDR3 runs from the conserved cysteine through the conserved F or W. A D gene is named only where the DNA matches it firmly. Part of the rows lack a size; the others show once, few, many or a class for expanded clones.

clone size	D gene	V gene	J gene	CDR3 DNA	CDR3 protein
.	TRBD1	TRBV5-1	TRBJ2-5	TGCGCCAGCAGCATGACAGGGGGCGGAAAAGAGACCCAGTACTTC	CASSMTGGGKETQYF
.	.	TRBV2	TRBJ2-1	TGTGCCAGCATGCGGCGACTTGGGGACGACAATGAGCAGTTCTTC	CASMRRLGDDNEQFF
once	.	TRBV7-8	TRBJ1-2	TGTGCCAGCAGCCCCGATCGTCGTAGTTATGGCTACACCTTC	CASSPDRRSYGYTF
few	.	TRBV19	TRBJ1-5	TGTGCCAGTAGTATGGTGAATCAGCCCCAGCATTTT	CASSMVNQPQHF
.	.	TRBV6-6	TRBJ2-2	TGTGCCAGCAGGGGTGCGACGGCCGGGGAGCTGTTTTTT	CASRGATAGELFF
.	.	TRBV12-5	TRBJ1-2	TGTGCTAGTGGTTCGTCGACACGCCGCAACTATGGCTACACCTTC	CASGSSTRRNYGYTF
few	.	TRBV6-5	TRBJ1-1	TGTGCCAGCTCCCGGGCTCACAGGAACACTGAAGCTTTCTTT	CASSRAHRNTEAFF
.	.	TRBV7-2	TRBJ2-5	TGTGCCAGCAGCTTCACGGGCCAAGAGACCCAGTACTTC	CASSFTGQETQYF
.	.	TRBV19	TRBJ2-5	TGTGCCAGTAGTAAAGGTGGGGGGGCCTGGGAGACCCAGTACTTC	CASSKGGGAWETQYF
.	TRBD2	TRBV29-1	TRBJ2-3	TGCAGCGTTATGTCGTGGGAGGGCCCTCGAGATACGCAGTATTTT	CSVMSWEGPRDTQYF
.	.	TRBV9	TRBJ1-3	TGTGCCAGCAGCTCACAGGGCTCTGGAAACACCATATATTTT	CASSSQGSGNTIYF
once	.	TRBV21-1	TRBJ1-3	TGTGCCAGCAGCACCCTAAAGGGACAGTATTTT	CASSTLKGQYF
.	.	TRBV7-3	TRBJ2-7	TGTGCCAGCAGCTTAATGCGGGATTACGAGCAGTACTTC	CASSLMRDYEQYF
.	TRBD1	TRBV5-1	TRBJ2-2	TGCGCCAGCAGGAAGACAGGGAAGGGGACCGGGGAGCTGTTTTTT	CASRKTGKGTGELFF
.	.	TRBV4-1	TRBJ1-4	TGCGCCAGCAGCCAAATCAGGGGAGGATGGACTAATGAAAAACTGTTTTTT	CASSQIRGGWTNEKLFF
.	.	TRBV5-1	TRBJ1-1	TGCGCCAGCAGCTTGTCCAGCATGAACACTGAAGCTTTCTTT	CASSLSSMNTEAFF
.	.	TRBV19	TRBJ1-2	TGTGCCAGTAGCCCCGGCTGGGGGCGCGGCTACACCTTC	CASSPGWGRGYTF
.	.	TRBV7-9	TRBJ2-3	TGTGCCAGCAGCACCCTGGACAGCACAGATACGCAGTATTTT	CASSTLDSTDTQYF
once	TRBD1	TRBV27	TRBJ2-3	TGTGCCAGCAGTCCTTACTCAGGGGGCCCAGATACGCAGTATTTT	CASSPYSGGPDTQYF
few	.	TRBV10-1	TRBJ1-1	TGCGCCAGCAGTAGGGGTTCGGCTGAAGCTTTCTTT	CASSRGSAEAFF
once	.	TRBV12-5	TRBJ1-2	TGTGCTAGTGGACCTAGGGACGGGCGCTATGGCTACACCTTC	CASGPRDGRYGYTF
.	.	TRBV30	TRBJ1-5	TGTGCCTGGAGGGAAGGAAATCAGCCCCAGCATTTT	CAWREGNQPQHF
.	TRBD1	TRBV18	TRBJ1-4	TGTGCCAGCTCAGTCGGACAGGGACATGAAAAACTGTTTTTT	CASSVGQGHEKLFF
.	TRBD1	TRBV7-2	TRBJ2-1	TGTGCCAGCAGCTTAGCGGGCAGGGGGCTTTTTGAGCAGTTCTTC	CASSLAGRGLFEQFF
.	.	TRBV19	TRBJ1-5	TGTGCCAGTAGTTCCACACAGAATCAGCCCCAGCATTTT	CASSSTQNQPQHF
few	.	TRBV27	TRBJ1-6	TGTGCCAGCAGGATGGGCCCGGACAATTCACCCCTCCACTTT	CASRMGPDNSPLHF
.	.	TRBV5-6	TRBJ1-6	TGTGCCAGCGTTCAGGGCGGATCACCCCTCCACTTT	CASVQGGSPLHF
medium-sized	.	TRBV30	TRBJ1-2	TGTGCCTGGAGTGACAACTATGGCTACACCTTC	CAWSDNYGYTF
.	.	TRBV10-2	TRBJ2-6	TGCGCCAGCAGTGAGGGATGGGGTGCTGGGGCCAACGTCCTGACTTTC	CASSEGWGAGANVLTF
.	TRBD1	TRBV10-3	TRBJ2-3	TGTGCCATCAGTCTAGGGGGCTCGGAAGATACGCAGTATTTT	CAISLGGSEDTQYF
.	.	TRBV10-3	TRBJ2-5	TGTGCCATCAGTGGGGGAAAACAAGAGACCCAGTACTTC	CAISGGKQETQYF
.	.	TRBV10-3	TRBJ1-1	TGTGCCATCAGTGTAAATTTAAGGGAGAACGGTGAAGCTTTCTTT	CAISVNLRENGEAFF
.	TRBD1	TRBV28	TRBJ1-1	TGTGCCAGCAGATACCAGGGGGCAATGAACACTGAAGCTTTCTTT	CASRYQGAMNTEAFF
once	TRBD1	TRBV27	TRBJ1-1	TGTGCCAGCCAGGACAGGGGACGAGGCACTGAAGCTTTCTTT	CASQDRGRGTEAFF
.	TRBD2	TRBV5-1	TRBJ2-5	TGCGCCAGCAGCTTGGCCGGGACTAGCGGGGTGGGTTACCAAGAGACCCAGTACTTC	CASSLAGTSGVGYQETQYF
.	.	TRBV5-6	TRBJ2-7	TGTGCCAGCAGCTCCCAGGGTAGATGGTCCTACGAGCAGTACTTC	CASSSQGRWSYEQYF
few	TRBD1	TRBV7-2	TRBJ1-1	TGTGCCAGCAGATCGACGGGACAGGGGGACACTGAAGCTTTCTTT	CASRSTGQGDTEAFF
once	.	TRBV28	TRBJ2-5	TGTGCCACGGCCTCGGGGGTCCAAGAGACCCAGTACTTC	CATASGVQETQYF
.	TRBD2	TRBV6-5	TRBJ2-3	TGTGCCAGCAGTGAGGGACTAACAACAGATACGCAGTATTTT	CASSEGLTTDTQYF
few	.	TRBV28	TRBJ2-6	TGTGCCAGCACAAGGCGGATCCTACGCTCTGGGGCCAACGTCCTGACTTTC	CASTRRILRSGANVLTF
.	.	TRBV5-6	TRBJ2-5	TGTGCCAGCAGCTTGAACCCCACTGGGAAGGAGACCCAGTACTTC	CASSLNPTGKETQYF
.	.	TRBV6-5	TRBJ2-2	TGTGCCAGCAGTTACTCCCAAGGGGAGCTGTTTTTT	CASSYSQGELFF
.	.	TRBV28	TRBJ1-2	TGTGCCAGCAGCCTCGGGTCCATCAACTACACCTTC	CASSLGSINYTF
.	.	TRBV6-1	TRBJ1-2	TGTGCCAGCAGAGAAACTACAGGGAGCTATGGCTACACCTTC	CASRETTGSYGYTF
.	.	TRBV15	TRBJ2-4	TGTGCCACCAGCAGAGATAAGGGGCGGGGCGGCAAAAACATTCAGTACTTC	CATSRDKGRGGKNIQYF
.	.	TRBV6-5	TRBJ1-2	TGTGCCAGCAGGGACAGACGGAACTTTTATGGCTACACCTTC	CASRDRRNFYGYTF